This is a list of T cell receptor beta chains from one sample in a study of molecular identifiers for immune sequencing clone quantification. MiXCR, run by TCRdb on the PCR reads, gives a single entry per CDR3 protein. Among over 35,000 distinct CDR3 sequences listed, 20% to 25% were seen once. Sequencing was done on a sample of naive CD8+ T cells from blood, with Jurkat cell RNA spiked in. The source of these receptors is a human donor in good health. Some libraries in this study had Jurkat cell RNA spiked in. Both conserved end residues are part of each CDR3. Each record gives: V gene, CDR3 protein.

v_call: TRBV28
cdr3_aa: CASSFSGRSTGELFF

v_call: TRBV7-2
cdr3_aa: CASSHPSEAGDELTDTQYF

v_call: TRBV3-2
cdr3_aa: CASSHAWAQPQHF

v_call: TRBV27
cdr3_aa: CASAGQRNQPQHF

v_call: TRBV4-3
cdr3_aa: CASSQVRSGTNEKLFF

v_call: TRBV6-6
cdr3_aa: CASSHPGRPLQEAQYF

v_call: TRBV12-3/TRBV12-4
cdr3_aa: CASSTIPGLSAGTDTQYF

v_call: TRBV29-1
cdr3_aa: CSVGTGLAGEQFF

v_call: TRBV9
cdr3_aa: CASRGSGTNVLTF

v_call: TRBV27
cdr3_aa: CASRGDGASYEQYF

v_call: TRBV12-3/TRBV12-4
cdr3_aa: CASSLQGWGDTQYF

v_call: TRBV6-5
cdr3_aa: CASSHASGGIADTQYF

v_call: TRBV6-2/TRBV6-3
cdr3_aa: CASNSGPTGTSYEQYF

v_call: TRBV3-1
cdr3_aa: CASSQEGDTEAFF

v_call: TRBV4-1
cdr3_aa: CASSQSGNTGELFF

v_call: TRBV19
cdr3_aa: CASSMGFSTEAFF

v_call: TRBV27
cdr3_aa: CASSLSGLADTDTQYF

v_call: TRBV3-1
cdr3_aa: CASSQGLGRRSEKLFF

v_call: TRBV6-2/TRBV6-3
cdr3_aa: CASSLGYEAFF

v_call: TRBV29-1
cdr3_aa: CSVESSRREAFF

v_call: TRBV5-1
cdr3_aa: CASSLAGIYEQYF

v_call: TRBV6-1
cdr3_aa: CASSAPTEGTYEQYF